This T cell receptor (beta chain) derives from a study of blood T cell repertoires in COVID-19. Overall study: The United States, Italy and Spain were the sources of the acute and convalescent COVID-19 samples.

Per the study methods: Nucleated cell counts were estimated from reference gene primer amplification. This table comes from immunoSEQ multiplex PCR, and its TCRdb copy is limited to in-frame clones, with some not included. The V and J calls and clone size were taken over from that table, and D and trimming were inferred from the DNA. This sample has approximately 300,000 clones, with 75% to 90% found just once. The CDR3 runs to 15 residues. CDR1 is MDHEN and CDR2 is SYDVKM in the germline V gene. V was pared by 5 bases and J by 4 bases, with 7 bases of the junction left unmatched. This TCR came from a woman in her twenties or thirties who had recovered from COVID-19. Sequencing was carried out using PBMCs or T cells enriched from blood (not recorded which). The rearrangement uses TRBV28 and TRBJ2-5; 10 positions agree with TRBD1. The CDR3 sequence is CASSTPRTGGETQYF. The CDR3 region has the DNA TGTGCCAGCAGTACCCCTCGGACAGGGGGAGAGACCCAGTACTTC.